One sample yielded the 5 T cell receptor beta chains listed below, sequenced in a study of post-analysis software for immune sequencing data. Study results and limitations: With TRBV5-6, TRBV5-1 and TRBV20-1 included, about five TRBV segments were more frequent in patients than in controls.

These TCRs' antigens remain unknown. TCR beta cDNA libraries included unique molecular identifiers. TCRdb reprocessed the PCR reads via MiXCR and lists one record per CDR3 protein. This table has approximately 460,000 distinct CDR3 sequences, roughly 45% appearing once. The sample comprised blood. All receptors come from a girl aged 5-17 years with multiple sclerosis.

The chain employs TRBV20-1 and TRBJ2-7; 11 bases line up with TRBD2. The CDR3 covers 17 residues. Per germline, CDR1 DFQATT and CDR2 SNEGSKA (reference sequence). With 0 bases clipped from V and 4 bases from J, the junction kept 11 bases outside the gene matches. The CDR3 DNA sequence: TGCAGTGCTAGAGATCCCCGACTAGCGGGGTTCACATACGAGCAGTACTTC. Translated: CSARDPRLAGFTYEQYF.

The J gene is TRBJ2-1, the V gene TRBV25-1; tentatively, D is TRBD2 (5 bases). This CDR3 has 16 amino acids. Germline V gene lookup returns CDR1 MGHDK and CDR2 SYGVNS. Trimming removed 3 bases from V and 6 bases from J, with 18 bases in between. The DNA for the CDR3 is TGTGCCAGCAGTGAGAGGGTCGGGATGAGTTTCAATGAGCAGTTCTTC. It yields the protein CASSERVGMSFNEQFF.

In this sample, this clonotype turned up a few times. This chain joins TRBV20-1 and TRBJ2-7; perhaps D is TRBD1 or TRBD2 (5 bases each). V lost 4 bases and J lost 2, with 18 bases in between. The length of the CDR3 is 15 residues. Per germline, CDR1 DFQATT and CDR2 SNEGSKA (reference sequence). The DNA of the CDR3 is TGCAGTGCTAATACGGGGACGCGGCTCACCTACGAGCAGTACTTC. The encoded protein is CSANTGTRLTYEQYF.

This clonotype has more than one count but fewer than ten. The V and J genes are TRBV7-2 and TRBJ2-1; D perhaps matches TRBD1 (6 bases). V was clipped by 6 bases and J by 4 bases, with 13 bases between them. This CDR3 spans 14 amino acids. CDR1 and CDR2 (germline): SGHTA, FQGNSA. CDR3 coding DNA: TGTGCCAGCAGTTTCGACAGGACTTACAATGAGCAGTTCTTC. Translated: CASSFDRTYNEQFF. Supplemented by reference TRBV7-2 and TRBJ2-1, the full variable domain reads GAGVSQSPSNKVTEKGKDVELRCDPISGHTALYWYRQSLGQGLEFLIYFQGNSAPDKSGLPSDRFSAERTGGSVSTLTIQRTQQEDSAVYLCASSFDRTYNEQFFGPGTRLTVL.

This clonotype was picked up a small number of times. The chain links TRBV29-1 to TRBJ2-7; 8 nucleotides align to TRBD1. The end of the DNA is better explained by TRBJ2-5, so the J call may be wrong. Germline values: CDR1 SQVTM, CDR2 ANQGSEA. There are 13 residues in the CDR3. The CDR3 region is CSVAQGQEGTQYF. In DNA, the CDR3 is TGCAGCGTTGCCCAGGGACAGGAGGGGACCCAGTACTTC.